This note documents a single T cell receptor beta chain sequence. Its antigen is still unknown. Other DNA sequences in this sample translate to the same CDR3. Only in-frame clones appear in the TCRdb table, and some are missing; sequencing was by immunoSEQ multiplex PCR. The data hold millions of clones, with approximately 95% observed a single time. These data belong to a study of shared clonotypes between healthy human individuals. Study-wide points: Clonotype sharing among donors was expected to depend on sequencing depth.

V was trimmed by 1 base and J by 4 bases, leaving 5 bases between them. CDR1 is MDHEN and CDR2 is SYDVKM in the germline V gene. This CDR3 spans 13 amino acids. This receptor was taken from a man between 18 and 29 years old in good health. Some clones in this sample may be carry-over from other donors' samples. Material: naive CD4+ T cells from PBMCs. As to subset: CD45RA+ positively selected. The V and J genes are TRBV28 and TRBJ2-1; D gene unclear. The CDR3 DNA reads as TGTGCCAGCAGTTTATCTGATTACAATGAGCAGTTCTTC. It yields the protein CASSLSDYNEQFF.